This T cell receptor beta chain was profiled in a study of T-cell reconstitution after alpha-beta-depleted transplantation in children. Preparation of the TCRbeta library was carried out with unique molecular identifiers. Each CDR3 protein gets one entry after TCRdb re-called the PCR reads with MiXCR. This sample has about 460,000 distinct CDR3 sequences, with about 10% found just once. At least ten counts were recorded for this clonotype. The antigen is not known. Germline V CDR1 and CDR2: ENHRY, SYGVKD. V was shortened by 3 bases and J by 0 bases, with 12 bases between the two germline ends. CDR3 length: 17 amino acids. Overall study results and limits: Expanded clones from the graft, numbering several hundred, reportedly supplied alpha-beta T cells about two months after transplant. It was surviving recipient T cells and thymic progenitors that gave some patients high TCRbeta diversity at day 60.

The sample in question was PBMCs, obtained before TCRalphabeta/CD19-depleted stem cell transplant. This sequence originates from a child aged 2 to 9 with inherited bone marrow failure, due to receive a stem cell transplant. This rearrangement joins TRBV10-3 to TRBJ1-6; D gene uncertain. The CDR3 sequence is CAISETHPSSYNSPLHF. The DNA of the CDR3 is TGTGCCATCAGTGAAACACACCCGAGCTCCTATAATTCACCCCTCCACTTT.